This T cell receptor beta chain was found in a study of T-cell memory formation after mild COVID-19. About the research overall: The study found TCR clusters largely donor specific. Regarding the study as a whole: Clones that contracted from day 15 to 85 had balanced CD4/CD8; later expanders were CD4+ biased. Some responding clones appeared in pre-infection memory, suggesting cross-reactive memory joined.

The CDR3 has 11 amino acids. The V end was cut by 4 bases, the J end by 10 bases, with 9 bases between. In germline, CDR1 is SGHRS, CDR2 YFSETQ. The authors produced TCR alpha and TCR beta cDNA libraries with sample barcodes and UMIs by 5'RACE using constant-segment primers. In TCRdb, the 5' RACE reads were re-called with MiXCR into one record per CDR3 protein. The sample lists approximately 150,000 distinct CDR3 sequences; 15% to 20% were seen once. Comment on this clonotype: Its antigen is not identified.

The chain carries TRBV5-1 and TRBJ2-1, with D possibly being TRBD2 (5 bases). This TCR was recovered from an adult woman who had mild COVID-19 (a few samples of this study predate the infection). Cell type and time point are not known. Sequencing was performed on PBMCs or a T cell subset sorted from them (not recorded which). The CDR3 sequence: CASSGEYEQFF. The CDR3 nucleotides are TGCGCCAGCAGCGGGGAGTACGAGCAGTTCTTC.